One sample yielded the 14 T cell receptor beta chains listed below, sequenced in a study of T cells expressing NK-cell markers. Following a re-call of the 5' RACE reads, TCRdb has one entry per CDR3 protein and lacks DNA. The sample includes about 110,000 distinct CDR3 sequences. Sequencing was carried out using blood T cells: a sorted CD56 or NKG2C T cell subset, CD4+ or CD8+ T cells, or bulk PBMC T cells (not recorded which). Receptors originate from a woman aged 18 to 69 in good health.

The V call is TRBV7-2, the J call TRBJ2-7; the D call of TRBD2 rests on TCRdb alone, since no DNA is present to check it. There are 14 residues in the CDR3. Per the germline V gene, CDR1 is SGHTA and CDR2 is FQGNSA. CDR3 residues: CASSLEGLSYEQYF. The variable domain in full, with the rest retrieved from reference TRBV7-2 and TRBJ2-7, is GAGVSQSPSNKVTEKGKDVELRCDPISGHTALYWYRQSLGQGLEFLIYFQGNSAPDKSGLPSDRFSAERTGGSVSTLTIQRTQQEDSAVYLCASSLEGLSYEQYFGPGTRLTVT.

V is TRBV28 and J is TRBJ2-7; TCRdb designates TRBD1, a call that cannot be tested without DNA. Germline CDR1 MDHEN, CDR2 SYDVKM. This CDR3 region has 14 residues. Here the CDR3 reads CASRFEARGYEQYF.

CDR3 in amino acids: CASSIVQYNEQFF. The J gene is TRBJ2-1, the V gene TRBV19. This CDR3 comprises 13 residues. CDR1 LNHDA and CDR2 SQIVND come from the germline V gene (reference sequence). The whole variable domain, remainder taken from reference TRBV19 and TRBJ2-1, is DGGITQSPKYLFRKEGQNVTLSCEQNLNHDAMYWYRQDPGQGLRLIYYSQIVNDFQKGDIAEGYSVSREKKESFPLTVTSAQKNPTAFYLCASSIVQYNEQFFGPGTRLTVL.

This rearrangement joins TRBV29-1 to TRBJ1-5. Germline values: CDR1 SQVTM, CDR2 ANQGSEA. The CDR3 sequence is 13 residues long. CDR3 sequence reads: CSVAQGGGQPQHF.

The chain recombines TRBV2 with TRBJ1-3. CDR3 size: 16 residues. CDR1 is SNHLY, CDR2 FYNNEI, per germline. The CDR3 reads CASTESRETSGNTIYF.

The chain links TRBV19 to TRBJ2-1. The germline V gene has CDR1 LNHDA and CDR2 SQIVND (reference sequence). The CDR3 runs to 14 residues. CDR3 residues: CATKEFASYNEQFF.

The rearrangement uses TRBV6-4 and TRBJ2-3; the D call of TRBD2 rests on TCRdb alone, since no DNA is present to check it. There are 16 residues in the CDR3. The germline gives CDR1 MRHNA, CDR2 SNTAGT. The chain's CDR3 is CASSEIAGAHTDTQYF.

The V call is TRBV4-3, the J call TRBJ2-7; the D call of TRBD1 rests on TCRdb alone, since no DNA is present to check it. The CDR3 spans 13 residues. Germline CDR1 and CDR2: LGHNA and YSLEER. The chain's CDR3 is CASSRQGGDEQYF.

The chain joins TRBV7-8 to TRBJ1-1; the D gene TCRdb calls, TRBD1, cannot be checked with no DNA. Looked up from germline, CDR1 is SGHVS and CDR2 is FQNEAQ. CDR3 length equals 18 residues. The chain's CDR3 is CASSPHRPGDAGNTEAFF.

This chain uses TRBV6-1 with TRBJ2-1; the D gene TCRdb calls, TRBD2, cannot be checked with no DNA. This CDR3 contains 15 residues. From germline, CDR1 is MNHNS and CDR2 SASEGT. CDR3 amino acids: CASSETSGDYNEQFF.

The genes are TRBV24-1 and TRBJ2-6; TCRdb's assignment of TRBD1 cannot be checked, as there is no DNA. The V gene's germline CDR1 is KGHDR and CDR2 SFDVKD. This CDR3 is built from 18 residues. The CDR3 is CATSDSGPLTSGANVLTF.

The genes are TRBV6-4 and TRBJ2-3; there is no DNA to check the TCRdb D call of TRBD2. The CDR3 totals 15 residues. Germline V gives CDR1 MRHNA, CDR2 SNTAGT. The CDR3 sequence is CASSDSAGPQDTQYF.

The rearrangement uses TRBV13 and TRBJ1-6. From germline, CDR1 is PRHDT and CDR2 FYEKMQ (reference sequence). The CDR3 has 15 residues. The CDR3 protein is CASTLGPAANSPLHF.

The chain couples TRBV12-3 or TRBV12-4 to TRBJ2-7; TCRdb's D call, TRBD1, is unchecked because there is no DNA. This CDR3 has 15 amino acids. This chain's CDR3 is CASSLLQGPNYEQYF.